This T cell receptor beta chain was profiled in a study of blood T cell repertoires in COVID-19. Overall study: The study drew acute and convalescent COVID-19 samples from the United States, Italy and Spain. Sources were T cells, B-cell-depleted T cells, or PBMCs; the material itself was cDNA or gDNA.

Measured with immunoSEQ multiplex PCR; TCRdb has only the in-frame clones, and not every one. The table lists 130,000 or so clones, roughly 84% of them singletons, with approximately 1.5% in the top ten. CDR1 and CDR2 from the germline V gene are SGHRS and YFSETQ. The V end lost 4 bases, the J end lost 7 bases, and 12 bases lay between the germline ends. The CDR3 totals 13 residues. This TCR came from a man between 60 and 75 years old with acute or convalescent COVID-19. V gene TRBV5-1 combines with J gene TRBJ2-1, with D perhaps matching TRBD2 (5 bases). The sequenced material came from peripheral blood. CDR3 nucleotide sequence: TGCGCCAGCAGCCCAAGGACTCAAAATGAGCAGTTCTTC. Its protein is CASSPRTQNEQFF.